The rows below give T cell receptor beta chains drawn from one sample of a study of blood T cell repertoires in COVID-19. Libraries were prepared by immunoSEQ multiplex PCR; TCRdb keeps only in-frame clonotypes and omits some of them. The profile shows some 270,000 clones, roughly 89% of them singletons. The sequencing input was PBMCs or T cells enriched from blood (not recorded which). These receptors were obtained from a woman aged 60-70 years who had recovered from COVID-19. CDR3s include the opening cysteine and the closing phenylalanine or tryptophan. Each record gives: D gene, clone size, J gene, V gene, CDR3 DNA, CDR3 protein. D genes are given only for firm matches. Some rows mark clone size as missing; the rest say once, few, many or name a class of expanded clone.

>.|.|TRBJ1-1|TRBV13
TGTGCCAGCAGCTCCCAGGGGAATTGGAACACTGAAGCTTTCTTT
CASSSQGNWNTEAFF
>.|.|TRBJ1-3|TRBV3-1/TRBV3-2
TGTGCCAGCAGCCGTTCTTTGCCCTCGGTATTCTCTGGAAACACCATATATTTT
CASSRSLPSVFSGNTIYF
>TRBD2|.|TRBJ2-3|TRBV28
TGTGCCAGCAGTTCCGGGACTAGGGATCCAGATACGCAGTATTTT
CASSSGTRDPDTQYF
>TRBD1|.|TRBJ2-3|TRBV7-9
TGTGCCAGCAGCGATGGGGGCAGGGGGTACCAAGATACGCAGTATTTT
CASSDGGRGYQDTQYF
>.|.|TRBJ1-1|TRBV20-1
TGCAGTGCTAGTGTCGTCTCTGAAGCTTTCTTT
CSASVVSEAFF
>.|.|TRBJ1-2|TRBV21-1
TGTGCCAGCGGGGCAGGGTCGAACTATGGCTACACCTTC
CASGAGSNYGYTF
>TRBD2|.|TRBJ2-3|TRBV29-1
TGCAGCGTGATAGCGGGGCCCTCGACTAGCACAGATACGCAGTATTTT
CSVIAGPSTSTDTQYF
>TRBD2|.|TRBJ2-7|TRBV20-1
TGCAGTGCTAGTCCGTCCAGCGGGAGTATAGGCGAGCAGTACTTC
CSASPSSGSIGEQYF
>TRBD1|.|TRBJ1-3|TRBV6-5
TGTGCCAGCAGTTACGGGCTACAGGGGTCCGGAAACACCATATATTTT
CASSYGLQGSGNTIYF
>.|once|TRBJ2-3|TRBV27
TGTGCCAGCAGTTCATACGGGAAGGCGAACACAGATACGCAGTATTTT
CASSSYGKANTDTQYF
>TRBD2|.|TRBJ2-1|TRBV4-2
TGTGCCAGCAGCCAAGACACTAGCGGCTCCTACAATGAGCAGTTCTTC
CASSQDTSGSYNEQFF
>.|.|TRBJ1-6|TRBV7-3
TGTGCCAGCAGCACGACCCAGGGATCACCCCTCCACTTT
CASSTTQGSPLHF
>.|.|TRBJ1-1|TRBV19
TGTGCCAGTAGTGTAGGGACCGGGACTAGGACTGAAGCTTTCTTT
CASSVGTGTRTEAFF
>.|.|TRBJ1-5|TRBV27
TGTGCCAGCAGTTTTTGGGGAGGCAATCAGCCCCAGCATTTT
CASSFWGGNQPQHF
>TRBD1|.|TRBJ1-2|TRBV28
TGTGCCAGCAGTTTTGACAGGGGAGGTTCGAACTATGGCTACACCTTC
CASSFDRGGSNYGYTF
>.|.|TRBJ1-5|TRBV5-5
TGTGCCAGCAGCTTGGTTGTCACGGTTAATCAGCCCCAGCATTTT
CASSLVVTVNQPQHF
>TRBD1|.|TRBJ1-3|TRBV10-3
TGTGCCATCAACGGACAGGGGGCGACTGGAAACACCATATATTTT
CAINGQGATGNTIYF
>.|.|TRBJ2-2|TRBV28
TGTGCCAGCAGTTCGGGTAGCTTGAACACCGGGGAGCTGTTTTTT
CASSSGSLNTGELFF
>.|.|TRBJ1-1|TRBV12-3/TRBV12-4
TGTGCCAGCAGTCGGGACATAAACACTGAAGCTTTCTTT
CASSRDINTEAFF
>TRBD1|.|TRBJ1-4|TRBV5-5
TGTGCCAGCAGCGGTCCCGGGACAGGGAGGAATGAAAAACTGTTTTTT
CASSGPGTGRNEKLFF
>.|.|TRBJ1-1|TRBV7-3
TGTGCCAGCAGCTTATCGGTTGAAACTGAAGCTTTCTTT
CASSLSVETEAFF
>.|.|TRBJ2-3|TRBV28
TGTGCCAGCAGTTTATGGGGTCAGGGTGGCACAGATACGCAGTATTTT
CASSLWGQGGTDTQYF
>.|.|TRBJ1-2|TRBV7-2
TGTGCCAGCAGCTTAGGAGCCGTCCCCTTCTATGGCTACACCTTC
CASSLGAVPFYGYTF
>.|.|TRBJ1-2|TRBV10-3
TGTGCCATCAGCCAGGGCGGATTGAGGTATGGCTACACCTTC
CAISQGGLRYGYTF
>TRBD2|.|TRBJ2-3|TRBV9
TGTGCCAGCAGCACGCACAGACTAGCGCGAGGGGTAGATACGCAGTATTTT
CASSTHRLARGVDTQYF
>.|few|TRBJ1-3|TRBV9
TGTGCCAGCAGCGTAGCGGGGGGCGACACCATATATTTT
CASSVAGGDTIYF
>TRBD1|.|TRBJ2-3|TRBV5-1
TGCGCCAGCAGCTTGGAGGGACAGGATACGCAGTATTTT
CASSLEGQDTQYF
>TRBD1|.|TRBJ2-7|TRBV28
TGTGCCAGCAGTCGGACAGGGGCCTACGAGCAGTACTTC
CASSRTGAYEQYF
>TRBD1|few|TRBJ1-6|TRBV19
TGTGCCAGTAGTATCCCAGGGGGCGATTCACCCCTCCACTTT
CASSIPGGDSPLHF
>TRBD1|.|TRBJ1-4|TRBV11-3
TGTGCCAGCAGCCTCCCGGGACAGGGGTTTGAAAAACTGTTTTTT
CASSLPGQGFEKLFF
>.|.|TRBJ1-1|TRBV27
TGTGCCAGCAGTCCTACGGACATTACTGAAGCTTTCTTT
CASSPTDITEAFF
>TRBD2|.|TRBJ2-1|TRBV23-1
TGCGCCACCCCTAGCGGGGGTTATGGCAATGAGCAGTTCTTC
CATPSGGYGNEQFF
>.|few|TRBJ1-6|TRBV5-4
TGTGCCAGCAGCTTGGTGTCAGGAGGATATAATTCACCCCTCCACTTT
CASSLVSGGYNSPLHF
>TRBD1|once|TRBJ1-5|TRBV2
TGTGCCAGCAGTGGAATGGTGACAGGGGATAGCAATCAGCCCCAGCATTTT
CASSGMVTGDSNQPQHF
>TRBD1|.|TRBJ1-1|TRBV12-5
TGTGCTAGTGGTTCCGGGACAGGGGGTAAAGCTTTCTTT
CASGSGTGGKAFF
>TRBD2|.|TRBJ2-1|TRBV7-2
TGTGCCAGCAGCTTACTCGGACTAGCGGGGGGGCTTTCCTACAATGAGCAGTTCTTC
CASSLLGLAGGLSYNEQFF
>TRBD1|.|TRBJ1-1|TRBV27
TGTGCCAGCAGTTCTGCGGGACAGGGGGAAACTGAAGCTTTCTTT
CASSSAGQGETEAFF
>TRBD1|.|TRBJ1-6|TRBV7-9
TGTGCCAGTACAGGGGTTGGGACACCCCTCCACTTT
CASTGVGTPLHF
>TRBD2|.|TRBJ2-5|TRBV5-1
TGCGCCAGCAGCATCCGGGGGGGACAAGAGACCCAGTACTTC
CASSIRGGQETQYF
>.|once|TRBJ2-7|TRBV12-5
TGTGCTAGTGGTTTAGCACAGGCCTCCTACGAGCAGTACTTC
CASGLAQASYEQYF
>.|once|TRBJ1-6|TRBV9
TGTGCCAGCAGCGTTGTGAACAGCCTTAATTCACCCCTCCACTTT
CASSVVNSLNSPLHF
>.|.|TRBJ2-5|TRBV18
TGTGCCAGCTCACCACGGTTCGACCTAAACCAGCGGGAGACCCAGTACTTC
CASSPRFDLNQRETQYF